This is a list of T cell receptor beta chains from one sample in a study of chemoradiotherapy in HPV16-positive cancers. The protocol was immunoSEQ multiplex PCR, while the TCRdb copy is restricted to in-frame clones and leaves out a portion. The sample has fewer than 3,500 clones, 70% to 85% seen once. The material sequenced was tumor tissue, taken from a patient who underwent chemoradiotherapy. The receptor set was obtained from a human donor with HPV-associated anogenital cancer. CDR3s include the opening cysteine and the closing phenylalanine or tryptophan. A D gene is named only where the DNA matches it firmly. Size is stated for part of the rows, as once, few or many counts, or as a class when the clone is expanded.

CDR3aa: CASRPSNQPQHF
CDR3nt: TGTGCCAGTCGACCTAGCAATCAGCCCCAGCATTTT
j_gene: TRBJ1-5
len: 12
d_gene: .
v_gene: TRBV19
abundance: .

CDR3aa: CASSLWREVGEQYF
CDR3nt: TGTGCCAGCAGTTTATGGAGGGAGGTGGGTGAGCAGTACTTC
j_gene: TRBJ2-7
len: 14
d_gene: .
v_gene: TRBV28
abundance: .

CDR3aa: CASSISGGVGPNYGYTF
CDR3nt: TGCGCCAGCAGCATCTCCGGGGGGGTAGGGCCCAACTATGGCTACACCTTC
j_gene: TRBJ1-2
len: 17
d_gene: .
v_gene: TRBV5-1
abundance: .

CDR3aa: CASSYPRDYEKLFF
CDR3nt: TGTGCCAGCAGCTATCCCCGGGACTACGAAAAACTGTTTTTT
j_gene: TRBJ1-4
len: 14
d_gene: .
v_gene: TRBV28
abundance: .

CDR3aa: CASSLPVRNEQFF
CDR3nt: TGCGCCAGCAGCCTACCTGTTCGAAATGAGCAGTTCTTC
j_gene: TRBJ2-1
len: 13
d_gene: .
v_gene: TRBV5-1
abundance: .

CDR3aa: CASSEGGTVNQPQHF
CDR3nt: TGCGCCAGCAGTGAGGGGGGCACAGTCAATCAGCCCCAGCATTTT
j_gene: TRBJ1-5
len: 15
d_gene: .
v_gene: TRBV10-2
abundance: .

CDR3aa: CASSAPPGRGHHGYTF
CDR3nt: TGTGCCAGCAGCGCCCCCCCGGGCAGAGGGCATCATGGCTACACCTTC
j_gene: TRBJ1-2
len: 16
d_gene: .
v_gene: TRBV21-1
abundance: .

CDR3aa: CASSRSGQGVSLGSYGYTF
CDR3nt: TGTGCCAGCAGCCGATCGGGACAGGGTGTAAGCTTGGGATCATATGGCTACACCTTC
j_gene: TRBJ1-2
len: 19
d_gene: TRBD1
v_gene: TRBV11-2
abundance: .

CDR3aa: CASPDRVYEQYF
CDR3nt: TGTGCCAGCCCCGATAGGGTCTACGAGCAGTACTTC
j_gene: TRBJ2-7
len: 12
d_gene: .
v_gene: TRBV27
abundance: .

CDR3aa: CASSLAAGQEYEQYF
CDR3nt: TGCGCCAGCAGCTTGGCGGCAGGGCAAGAGTACGAGCAGTACTTC
j_gene: TRBJ2-7
len: 15
d_gene: .
v_gene: TRBV5-1
abundance: .

CDR3aa: CASSLSDRGREQYF
CDR3nt: TGTGCCAGCAGTTTATCGGACAGGGGGCGCGAGCAGTACTTC
j_gene: TRBJ2-7
len: 14
d_gene: TRBD1
v_gene: TRBV27
abundance: few

CDR3aa: CASSPRPFESQPQHF
CDR3nt: TGTGCCAGCAGTCCTCGACCCTTTGAGAGTCAGCCCCAGCATTTT
j_gene: TRBJ1-5
len: 15
d_gene: .
v_gene: TRBV27
abundance: few

CDR3aa: CASSEGIDYGYTF
CDR3nt: TGTGCCAGCAGTGAAGGGATCGACTATGGCTACACCTTC
j_gene: TRBJ1-2
len: 13
d_gene: .
v_gene: TRBV6-1
abundance: .

CDR3aa: CASSQSESGQGVNSNQPQHF
CDR3nt: TGTGCCAGCAGCCAAAGTGAGTCGGGACAGGGGGTGAATAGCAATCAGCCCCAGCATTTT
j_gene: TRBJ1-5
len: 20
d_gene: TRBD1
v_gene: TRBV4-2
abundance: .

CDR3aa: CSVVAIRASTDTQYF
CDR3nt: TGCAGCGTTGTAGCGATCCGCGCTAGCACAGATACGCAGTATTTT
j_gene: TRBJ2-3
len: 15
d_gene: .
v_gene: TRBV29-1
abundance: .

CDR3aa: CASSARTGTGSYGYTF
CDR3nt: TGCGCCAGCAGCGCCCGGACCGGGACAGGTAGCTATGGCTACACCTTC
j_gene: TRBJ1-2
len: 16
d_gene: TRBD1
v_gene: TRBV5-1
abundance: .

CDR3aa: CASSEYKNTGELFF
CDR3nt: TGTGCCAGCAGTGAATATAAAAACACCGGGGAGCTGTTTTTT
j_gene: TRBJ2-2
len: 14
d_gene: .
v_gene: TRBV2
abundance: .

CDR3aa: CASSSTENTEAFF
CDR3nt: TGTGCCAGCAGTTCCACAGAGAACACTGAAGCTTTCTTT
j_gene: TRBJ1-1
len: 13
d_gene: .
v_gene: TRBV6-1
abundance: large

CDR3aa: CASCRGDRYEQYF
CDR3nt: TGTGCCAGCTGTCGGGGGGACAGGTACGAGCAGTACTTC
j_gene: TRBJ2-7
len: 13
d_gene: .
v_gene: TRBV28
abundance: .

CDR3aa: CAWTVIEAFF
CDR3nt: TGTGCCTGGACCGTGATTGAAGCTTTCTTT
j_gene: TRBJ1-1
len: 10
d_gene: .
v_gene: TRBV30
abundance: .

CDR3aa: CASSFGTSGSQNIQYF
CDR3nt: TGTGCCAGCAGCTTCGGGACTAGCGGTTCCCAAAACATTCAGTACTTC
j_gene: TRBJ2-4
len: 16
d_gene: TRBD2
v_gene: TRBV7-9
abundance: .

CDR3aa: CASSGGPGLTMGGYTF
CDR3nt: TGTGCCAGCAGCGGGGGTCCAGGGTTAACTATGGGGGGCTACACCTTC
j_gene: TRBJ1-2
len: 16
d_gene: .
v_gene: TRBV9
abundance: .

CDR3aa: CASSLNPGQGGEQYF
CDR3nt: TGTGCCAGCAGTCTAAATCCGGGACAGGGCGGCGAGCAGTACTTC
j_gene: TRBJ2-7
len: 15
d_gene: TRBD1
v_gene: TRBV11-2
abundance: .

CDR3aa: CASTGTGNTEAFF
CDR3nt: TGTGCCAGCACCGGGACGGGTAACACTGAAGCTTTCTTT
j_gene: TRBJ1-1
len: 13
d_gene: .
v_gene: TRBV6-5
abundance: .

CDR3aa: CASSTDTSPQHF
CDR3nt: TGTGCCAGTAGTACCGACACGTCGCCCCAGCATTTT
j_gene: TRBJ1-5
len: 12
d_gene: .
v_gene: TRBV19
abundance: .

CDR3aa: CASSLVHGSYNEQFF
CDR3nt: TGTGCCAGCAGCTTAGTCCACGGCTCCTACAATGAGCAGTTCTTC
j_gene: TRBJ2-1
len: 15
d_gene: .
v_gene: TRBV11-2
abundance: .

CDR3aa: CATRQGANTGELFF
CDR3nt: TGTGCCACGAGACAGGGGGCGAACACCGGGGAGCTGTTTTTT
j_gene: TRBJ2-2
len: 14
d_gene: TRBD1
v_gene: TRBV11-2
abundance: .

CDR3aa: CASSNARTGELFF
CDR3nt: TGTGCCAGTAGTAATGCTAGGACCGGGGAGCTGTTTTTT
j_gene: TRBJ2-2
len: 13
d_gene: .
v_gene: TRBV19
abundance: few

CDR3aa: CAISDGIASNTEAFF
CDR3nt: TGTGCCATCAGTGACGGCATAGCCTCGAACACTGAAGCTTTCTTT
j_gene: TRBJ1-1
len: 15
d_gene: .
v_gene: TRBV10-3
abundance: .

CDR3aa: CASSQPGQGPNEQFF
CDR3nt: TGTGCCAGCAGCCAACCGGGACAGGGGCCCAATGAGCAGTTCTTC
j_gene: TRBJ2-1
len: 15
d_gene: TRBD1
v_gene: TRBV14
abundance: .

CDR3aa: CAISRDRDNQPQHF
CDR3nt: TGTGCCATCAGCCGGGACAGAGACAATCAGCCCCAGCATTTT
j_gene: TRBJ1-5
len: 14
d_gene: TRBD1
v_gene: TRBV10-3
abundance: .

CDR3aa: CAWGGGQPQHF
CDR3nt: TGTGCCTGGGGAGGGGGTCAGCCCCAGCATTTT
j_gene: TRBJ1-5
len: 11
d_gene: .
v_gene: TRBV30
abundance: .

CDR3aa: CATLAGGNTGELFF
CDR3nt: TGTGCCACCCTAGCGGGGGGGAACACCGGGGAGCTGTTTTTT
j_gene: TRBJ2-2
len: 14
d_gene: TRBD2
v_gene: TRBV27
abundance: .

CDR3aa: CASSQQGGYGYTF
CDR3nt: TGTGCCAGCAGCCAACAGGGGGGCTATGGCTACACCTTC
j_gene: TRBJ1-2
len: 13
d_gene: TRBD1
v_gene: TRBV5-6
abundance: .

CDR3aa: CASSRDARTEAFF
CDR3nt: TGTGCCAGCAGTCGGGACGCTCGCACTGAAGCTTTCTTT
j_gene: TRBJ1-1
len: 13
d_gene: .
v_gene: TRBV2
abundance: few

CDR3aa: CATPGRSSYNEQFF
CDR3nt: TGTGCCACCCCGGGCCGAAGCTCCTACAATGAGCAGTTCTTC
j_gene: TRBJ2-1
len: 14
d_gene: .
v_gene: TRBV21-1
abundance: .

CDR3aa: CASSLGDGFFGNTIYF
CDR3nt: TGCGCCAGCAGCTTGGGGGATGGTTTTTTTGGAAACACCATATATTTT
j_gene: TRBJ1-3
len: 16
d_gene: .
v_gene: TRBV5-1
abundance: .

CDR3aa: CASCTKVPQFF
CDR3nt: TGTGCCAGCTGTACCAAGGTCCCTCAGTTCTTC
j_gene: TRBJ2-1
len: 11
d_gene: .
v_gene: TRBV21-1
abundance: .

CDR3aa: CASSQKSGASYNEQFF
CDR3nt: TGTGCCAGCAGCCAAAAAAGCGGGGCCTCCTACAATGAGCAGTTCTTC
j_gene: TRBJ2-1
len: 16
d_gene: TRBD2
v_gene: TRBV4-2
abundance: .

CDR3aa: CASSVGGGASDTQYF
CDR3nt: TGTGCCAGCAGCGTAGGAGGGGGGGCCTCGGATACGCAGTATTTT
j_gene: TRBJ2-3
len: 15
d_gene: .
v_gene: TRBV9
abundance: .

CDR3aa: CAWSVQGPDTQYF
CDR3nt: TGTGCCTGGAGTGTACAAGGACCAGATACGCAGTATTTT
j_gene: TRBJ2-3
len: 13
d_gene: .
v_gene: TRBV30
abundance: .

CDR3aa: CASSAQTAKNTIYF
CDR3nt: TGTGCCAGCAGCGCCCAGACAGCGAAAAACACCATATATTTT
j_gene: TRBJ1-3
len: 14
d_gene: .
v_gene: TRBV7-2
abundance: .

CDR3aa: CASSKGDRRIYNEQFF
CDR3nt: TGTGCCAGCAGCAAAGGGGACAGGCGAATCTACAATGAGCAGTTCTTC
j_gene: TRBJ2-1
len: 16
d_gene: .
v_gene: TRBV21-1
abundance: .

CDR3aa: CASSAGTFNEKLFF
CDR3nt: TGTGCCAGCAGCGCCGGGACCTTTAATGAAAAACTGTTTTTT
j_gene: TRBJ1-4
len: 14
d_gene: .
v_gene: TRBV9
abundance: .

CDR3aa: CASSVFQGGSRSPLHF
CDR3nt: TGTGCCAGCAGTGTTTTCCAGGGAGGTTCACGTTCACCCCTCCACTTT
j_gene: TRBJ1-6
len: 16
d_gene: .
v_gene: TRBV2
abundance: .

CDR3aa: CASRLAKHRTNEKLFF
CDR3nt: TGTGCAAGTCGCTTAGCGAAGCACCGAACTAATGAAAAACTGTTTTTT
j_gene: TRBJ1-4
len: 16
d_gene: .
v_gene: TRBV12-2
abundance: .

CDR3aa: CASSAREGTYEQYF
CDR3nt: TGTGCCAGCAGCGCGCGGGAAGGGACCTACGAGCAGTACTTC
j_gene: TRBJ2-7
len: 14
d_gene: .
v_gene: TRBV9
abundance: few

CDR3aa: CASSLADSPNQPQHF
CDR3nt: TGTGCCAGCAGCTTAGCGGACAGCCCCAATCAGCCCCAGCATTTT
j_gene: TRBJ1-5
len: 15
d_gene: .
v_gene: TRBV7-6
abundance: .

CDR3aa: CASSFDSSGIFTDTQYF
CDR3nt: TGCGCCAGCAGCTTTGATTCTAGCGGAATATTCACAGATACGCAGTATTTT
j_gene: TRBJ2-3
len: 17
d_gene: TRBD2
v_gene: TRBV5-1
abundance: .

CDR3aa: CASSPHRGRGTEAFF
CDR3nt: TGTGCCAGCAGCCCCCACAGGGGGCGCGGCACTGAAGCTTTCTTT
j_gene: TRBJ1-1
len: 15
d_gene: TRBD1
v_gene: TRBV7-2
abundance: .

CDR3aa: CASSSGPPTGELFF
CDR3nt: TGCGCCAGCAGCTCGGGACCTCCTACCGGGGAGCTGTTTTTT
j_gene: TRBJ2-2
len: 14
d_gene: .
v_gene: TRBV5-1
abundance: .

CDR3aa: CASTSVGDGTDTQYF
CDR3nt: TGTGCCAGTACGAGTGTCGGGGACGGCACAGATACGCAGTATTTT
j_gene: TRBJ2-3
len: 15
d_gene: .
v_gene: TRBV19
abundance: .

CDR3aa: CAISESGGSGANVLTF
CDR3nt: TGTGCCATCAGTGAGTCGGGGGGCTCTGGGGCCAACGTCCTGACTTTC
j_gene: TRBJ2-6
len: 16
d_gene: .
v_gene: TRBV10-3
abundance: .

CDR3aa: CSAREEGQGREQYF
CDR3nt: TGCAGCGCCCGGGAGGAGGGACAGGGCCGAGAGCAGTACTTC
j_gene: TRBJ2-7
len: 14
d_gene: TRBD1
v_gene: TRBV29-1
abundance: .

CDR3aa: CASSGRGQFYGYTF
CDR3nt: TGTGCCAGTAGCGGGCGGGGACAGTTTTATGGCTACACCTTC
j_gene: TRBJ1-2
len: 14
d_gene: TRBD1
v_gene: TRBV19
abundance: .

CDR3aa: CAWGPGQGARETQYF
CDR3nt: TGTGCCTGGGGTCCGGGACAGGGGGCGAGGGAGACCCAGTACTTC
j_gene: TRBJ2-5
len: 15
d_gene: TRBD1
v_gene: TRBV30
abundance: .

CDR3aa: CASSFGRTEAFF
CDR3nt: TGTGCCAGCAGCTTTGGGAGGACTGAAGCTTTCTTT
j_gene: TRBJ1-1
len: 12
d_gene: .
v_gene: TRBV7-2
abundance: .

CDR3aa: CASSFWGAGEQFF
CDR3nt: TGTGCCAGCAGTTTTTGGGGGGCTGGGGAGCAGTTCTTC
j_gene: TRBJ2-1
len: 13
d_gene: .
v_gene: TRBV27
abundance: .

CDR3aa: CASSFRDIDTDTQYF
CDR3nt: TGCGCCAGCAGCTTCCGGGACATTGACACAGATACGCAGTATTTT
j_gene: TRBJ2-3
len: 15
d_gene: .
v_gene: TRBV5-1
abundance: .